These 15 T cell receptor beta chains came from one sample sequenced in a study of CD8+ T cells in alopecia areata. RNA extraction was followed by reverse transcription into cDNA, which acted as the sequencing template. Clones were sequenced by immunoSEQ multiplex PCR, and TCRdb holds only the in-frame ones, with some missing. This sample has 200,000 to 250,000 clones, with roughly two thirds found just once. The sample consisted of CD4+ T cells sorted from blood, taken at week 0. These receptors originate from a human donor with alopecia areata.

J is TRBJ2-1 and V is TRBV4-2; D unclear. The CDR3 is 13 residues long. The germline CDR1 and CDR2 sequences are LGHNA and YNFKEQ. Trimming removed 0 bases from V and 5 bases from J, with 5 bases in between. The CDR3: CASSQDPHNEQFF. The CDR3 DNA reads TGTGCCAGCAGCCAAGATCCCCACAATGAGCAGTTCTTC.

V and J are TRBV4-1 and TRBJ1-1; possibly TRBD1 for D (5 bases). The CDR3 is 12 residues long. The germline V gene has CDR1 MGHRA and CDR2 YSYEKL. V was shortened by 1 base and J by 6 bases, with 6 bases between the two germline ends. In DNA, the CDR3 is TGCGCCAGCAGCCAAGGGGGGGCTGAAGCTTTCTTT. Translation gives CASSQGGAEAFF.

The chain links TRBV5-4 to TRBJ2-7; no definite D call. Germline CDR1 reads SGHNT; CDR2 reads YYREEE (reference sequence). Trimming stripped 4 bases from V and 2 bases from J, with 7 bases between. The CDR3 covers 12 residues. This chain's CDR3 is CASSRDAYEQYF. The CDR3 nucleotides read TGTGCCAGCAGCCGAGATGCCTACGAGCAGTACTTC. The variable domain in full, completed from reference TRBV5-4 and TRBJ2-7, reads ETGVTQSPTHLIKTRGQQVTLRCSSQSGHNTVSWYQQALGQGPQFIFQYYREEENGRGNFPPRFSGLQFPNYSSELNVNALELDDSALYLCASSRDAYEQYFGPGTRLTVT.

The chain carries TRBV20-1 and TRBJ1-1, with unresolved D. V gave up 6 bases and J gave up 5 bases, with 10 bases separating them. The CDR3 is made up of 11 amino acids. Germline CDR1 and CDR2: DFQATT and SNEGSKA (reference sequence). In nucleotides, the CDR3 is TGCAGTGCCCCGACGGATACTGAAGCTTTCTTT. As protein: CSAPTDTEAFF.

This clone was detected a few times. The V gene is TRBV30, the J gene TRBJ1-2; D gene unclear. V lost 4 bases, J lost 8 bases, and 14 bases lay in between. CDR1 and CDR2 from the germline V gene are GTSNPN and SVGIG (reference sequence). This CDR3 has 12 amino acids. The CDR3 DNA follows: TGTGCCTGGACGCTGGGAGTCAACGGCTACACCTTC. Translation: CAWTLGVNGYTF.

The chain is built from TRBV7-9 and TRBJ2-7; D might be TRBD1 (5 bases). From germline, CDR1 is SEHNR and CDR2 FQNEAQ (reference sequence). Trimming cost V 2 bases and J 4 bases, with 6 bases left between them. The CDR3 has 12 amino acids. CDR3 sequence (DNA): TGTGCCAGCAGCTTAAGGGGATACGAGCAGTACTTC. Protein product: CASSLRGYEQYF.

This clone was observed a handful of times. The chain carries TRBV9 and TRBJ2-2; tentative D call: TRBD2 (5 bases). CDR1 and CDR2 from the germline V gene are SGDLS and YYNGEE. The CDR3 sequence is 14 residues long. The V end was cut by 4 bases, the J end by 4 bases, with 11 bases between. This chain's CDR3 is CASSPRGRTGELFF. Written as DNA, the CDR3 is TGTGCCAGCAGCCCACGAGGGCGCACCGGGGAGCTGTTTTTT.

The V call is TRBV27, the J call TRBJ2-5, with 8 nucleotides matching TRBD2. This CDR3 region has 13 residues. J lost 14 bases, V lost 6 bases, and 14 bases had no gene match. CDR1 MNHEY and CDR2 SMNVEV come from the germline V gene (reference sequence). CDR3 in DNA: TGTGCCAGCAGCCCCCGGGGGGGGAGCAGCAACTACTTC. Its protein is CASSPRGGSSNYF.

The chain carries TRBV29-1 and TRBJ1-2, with a weak D call TRBD1 (5 bases). This CDR3 contains 12 residues. V was shortened by 7 bases and J by 2 bases, with 11 bases between the two germline ends. CDR1 and CDR2 from the germline V gene are SQVTM and ANQGSEA. CDR3 in amino acids: CSAKQENYGYTF. CDR3 bases: TGCAGCGCGAAACAGGAGAACTATGGCTACACCTTC.

The chain couples TRBV4-1 to TRBJ2-7; no definite D call. V gave up 0 bases and J gave up 1 base, with 16 bases separating them. Germline assignment: CDR1 MGHRA and CDR2 YSYEKL. The CDR3 runs to 17 residues. CDR3 sequence (DNA): TGCGCCAGCAGCCAAGATTTCGGGCGGCCTTATTCCTACGAGCAGTACTTC. Its protein product is CASSQDFGRPYSYEQYF.

CDR3 sequence: CASSRGRFTDTQYF. CDR3 coding DNA: TGTGCCAGCAGTAGGGGAAGATTCACAGATACGCAGTATTTT. This chain connects TRBV27 to TRBJ2-3, with a weak D call TRBD1 (5 bases). From germline, CDR1 is MNHEY and CDR2 SMNVEV (reference sequence). The CDR3 spans 14 residues. Trimming left V 5 bases short and J 2 bases short, with 11 bases between.

This chain links TRBV25-1 with TRBJ2-3; TRBD1 or TRBD2 may be the D gene (6 bases each). CDR1 and CDR2 from the germline V gene are MGHDK and SYGVNS. V lost 2 bases and J lost 4, with 13 bases in between. The CDR3 runs to 15 residues. The CDR3 nucleotides read TGTGCCAGCAGTGAAAGGAGGGGGGCCGCAGATACGCAGTATTTT. It encodes CASSERRGAADTQYF.

The rearrangement links TRBV4-3 to TRBJ2-7; D is ambiguous. The germline CDR1 and CDR2 sequences are LGHNA and YSLEER. Trimming pared 0 bases from V and 2 bases from J, leaving 5 bases between. The CDR3 extends over 13 amino acids. The CDR3 DNA sequence: TGCGCCAGCAGCCAAGAGCCCGCCTACGAGCAGTACTTC. It yields the protein CASSQEPAYEQYF.

This clone showed up just a few times. The V and J genes are TRBV10-3 and TRBJ2-3; 12 nucleotides align to TRBD2. This CDR3 region has 16 residues. J gave up 4 bases and V 6 bases, and 8 bases lay outside the gene matches. Germline CDR1 ENHRY, CDR2 SYGVKD. The CDR3 spells CAIRDDRLAGADTQYF. CDR3 sequence (DNA): TGTGCCATCAGAGACGATAGACTAGCGGGAGCAGATACGCAGTATTTT.

J is TRBJ2-2 and V is TRBV7-9; D unclear. Germline CDR1 and CDR2: SEHNR and FQNEAQ (reference sequence). V dropped 5 bases and J dropped 6 bases, with 13 bases sitting between them. CDR3 length: 14 amino acids. The CDR3 nucleotides read TGTGCCAGCAGCCTGGTTACAATCGCCGGGGAGCTGTTTTTT. As protein: CASSLVTIAGELFF.